This is a list of T cell receptor beta chains from one sample in a study of control samples from healthy donors and cancer patients. TCRdb's table, derived via immunoSEQ multiplex PCR, lists solely in-frame clones and lacks some. The sample records 90,000 to 130,000 clones, around 89% being singletons. Source material: PBMCs. These receptors were taken from a woman aged 60-75 years with lung cancer. CDR3s include the opening cysteine and the closing phenylalanine or tryptophan. D genes are given only for firm matches. Not every row has a clone size; where given, it reads once, few, many or a size class.

J gene,V gene,clone size,D gene,CDR3 protein,CDR3 DNA
TRBJ1-6,TRBV2,-,-,CASRDVPIGSPLHF,TGTGCCAGCAGGGACGTCCCTATCGGTTCACCCCTCCACTTT
TRBJ2-7,TRBV3-1/TRBV3-2,-,-,CASSQVGWYEQYF,TGTGCCAGCAGCCAAGTCGGTTGGTACGAGCAGTACTTC
TRBJ2-2,TRBV24-1,-,TRBD2,CATSGGVHTGELFF,TGTGCCACCAGCGGGGGGGTCCACACCGGGGAGCTGTTTTTT
TRBJ2-5,TRBV5-4,-,TRBD1,CASSSRDRQETQYF,TGTGCCAGCAGCTCGAGGGACAGGCAAGAGACCCAGTACTTC
TRBJ1-2,TRBV7-8,-,-,CASSSPITGSDGYTF,TGTGCCAGCAGCTCCCCAATTACAGGGTCGGATGGCTACACCTTC
TRBJ2-5,TRBV24-1,-,TRBD1,CATSEGTGWQETQYF,TGTGCCACCAGTGAGGGGACAGGGTGGCAAGAGACCCAGTACTTC
TRBJ2-3,TRBV6-5,-,-,CASSSSRMAPDTQYF,TGTGCCAGCAGCTCCTCTAGGATGGCCCCAGATACGCAGTATTTT
TRBJ1-1,TRBV27,-,-,CASSRALNTEAFF,TGTGCCAGCAGCCGGGCCCTTAACACTGAAGCTTTCTTT
TRBJ1-1,TRBV2,-,-,CASSEALMRTEAFF,TGTGCCAGCAGTGAAGCGCTAATGAGGACTGAAGCTTTCTTT
TRBJ2-7,TRBV9,-,TRBD1,CASSPGTGGEQYF,TGTGCCAGCAGCCCAGGGACAGGGGGCGAGCAGTACTTC
TRBJ2-5,TRBV5-1,once,-,CASSLDAVGQETQYF,TGCGCCAGCAGCTTGGATGCAGTCGGTCAAGAGACCCAGTACTTC